A single sample is the source of the 25 T cell receptor beta chains below, sequenced in a study of blood T cell repertoires in COVID-19. Clones were read by immunoSEQ multiplex PCR, and TCRdb kept only the in-frame ones, dropping some. Among about 140,000 clones listed, 65% to 90% were seen once. The specimen sequenced was peripheral blood. These receptors all stem from a man aged 50 or older with acute or convalescent COVID-19.

This chain links TRBV14 with TRBJ2-3; TRBD1 matches at 11 bases. This CDR3 is built from 15 residues. Germline V gives CDR1 SGHDN, CDR2 FVKESK. J was trimmed by 4 bases and V by 2 bases; bases with no gene match: 2. The CDR3 loop reads CASSQWTGGADTQYF. The CDR3 DNA follows: TGTGCCAGCAGCCAATGGACAGGGGGCGCAGATACGCAGTATTTT.

The chain combines TRBV12-2 with TRBJ2-6; the table calls TRBD1, which could not be checked here. TRBV12-2 is deemed a pseudogene. The CDR3 totals 15 residues. DNA of the CDR3: TGTGCAAGTCGCTCAAGACAGTCTGGGGCCAACGTCCTGACTTTC. Amino acids: CASRSRQSGANVLTF.

The CDR3 DNA reads as TGTGCCAGCAGCTTAGGCCTCGCGGGCAAGTCCTACAATGAGCAGTTCTTC. Its protein is CASSLGLAGKSYNEQFF. The gene calls are TRBV13 and TRBJ2-1, with TRBD2 as a possible D gene (5 bases). Germline V gives CDR1 PRHDT, CDR2 FYEKMQ (reference sequence). Trimming took 0 bases from V and 1 from J, leaving 13 bases between them. The CDR3 has 17 amino acids.

The chain is built from TRBV24-1 and TRBJ2-1; TRBD2 matches 12 bases. Trimming removed 9 bases from V and 8 bases from J; junction bases left unmatched: 7. Germline lookup yields CDR1 KGHDR and CDR2 SFDVKD. The CDR3 loop spans 14 amino acids. CDR3 bases: TGTGCCACCCAGACTAGCGGGAGAGAGGATGAGCAGTTCTTC. Translated, it gives CATQTSGREDEQFF.

The V call is TRBV28, the J call TRBJ1-1; D may be TRBD1 (5 bases). Germline V gene sequence: CDR1 MDHEN, CDR2 SYDVKM. The CDR3 runs to 12 residues. Deletions cut 6 bases from V and 1 base from J, with 6 bases between. Written as DNA, the CDR3 is TGTGCCAGCAGCACAGGGAACACTGAAGCTTTCTTT. It is translated as CASSTGNTEAFF.

The chain links TRBV7-6 to TRBJ2-1; 9 bases are shared with TRBD2. In germline, CDR1 is SGHVS, CDR2 FNYEAQ. V lost 1 base, J lost 2 bases, and 6 bases stayed unmatched. This CDR3 contains 17 residues. The CDR3 region is CASSLESAGGPYNEQFF. The DNA of the CDR3 is TGTGCCAGCAGCTTAGAGTCGGCGGGGGGGCCCTACAATGAGCAGTTCTTC.

The chain couples TRBV6-5 to TRBJ1-1; no definite D call. V was cut by 0 bases and J by 0 bases, with 8 bases left in between. The CDR3 runs 15 residues. CDR1 is MNHEY, CDR2 SVGAGI, per germline. DNA for the CDR3: TGTGCCAGCAGTTACTCCGGCGGATTGAACACTGAAGCTTTCTTT. It specifies CASSYSGGLNTEAFF.

Regarding this clone: The junction and the germline gene differ at one end; a read error may be behind it. This chain uses TRBV2 with TRBJ2-2, with D tentatively TRBD2 (5 bases). Germline V lookup: CDR1 SNHLY, CDR2 FYNNEI. The CDR3 contains 15 residues. The CDR3 reads CVSTGGFGYTGELFF. The CDR3 DNA follows: TGTGTCAGCACCGGAGGATTTGGTTACACCGGGGAGCTGTTTTTT. The full variable domain, its missing parts supplied by reference TRBV2 and TRBJ2-2, is EPEVTQTPSHQVTQMGQEVILRCVPISNHLYFYWYRQILGQKVEFLVSFYNNEISEKSEIFDDQFSVERPDGSNFTLKIRSTKLEDSAMYFCVSTGGFGYTGELFFGEGSRLTVL.

The chain links TRBV6-6 to TRBJ2-3; tentative D call: TRBD1 (5 bases). Trimming shortened V by 6 bases and J by 3 bases, and 19 bases separated the two germline ends. CDR1 is MNHNY, CDR2 SVGAGI, per germline (reference sequence). There are 16 residues in the CDR3. CDR3 region: CASSRNGAITTDTQYF. The CDR3 region has the DNA TGTGCCAGCAGCCGCAATGGGGCAATTACGACAGATACGCAGTATTTT.

V is TRBV30 and J is TRBJ2-1; TRBD1 aligns across 7 bases. J was trimmed by 8 bases and V by 2 bases; bases with no gene match: 3. CDR1 is GTSNPN, CDR2 SVGIG, per germline (reference sequence). The CDR3 loop spans 12 amino acids. The CDR3: CAWSPGGYEQFF. CDR3 coding DNA: TGTGCCTGGAGTCCAGGGGGATATGAGCAGTTCTTC.

The CDR3 protein is CSVEWTSGNNEQFF. The CDR3 DNA sequence: TGCAGCGTCGAATGGACTAGCGGAAACAATGAGCAGTTCTTC. This chain joins TRBV29-1 and TRBJ2-1; 10 nucleotides match TRBD2. CDR1 and CDR2 from the germline V gene are SQVTM and ANQGSEA. V trimming: 6 bases; J trimming: 5 bases; junction bases outside the gene matches: 7. CDR3 length equals 14 residues.

This sequence joins TRBV11-1 and TRBJ1-2; 9 bases agree with TRBD1. Germline CDR1 is SGHAT and CDR2 is FQDESV (reference sequence). V gave up 4 bases and J gave up 4 bases; unmatched junction bases: 7. The CDR3 sequence is 15 residues long. The CDR3 coding sequence is TGTGCCAGCAGCTCCCCGGGACAGGGAATCTATGGCTACACCTTC. Protein product: CASSSPGQGIYGYTF. Drawing the rest from reference TRBV11-1 and TRBJ1-2, the complete variable domain is EAEVAQSPRYKITEKSQAVAFWCDPISGHATLYWYRQILGQGPELLVQFQDESVVDDSQLPKDRFSAERLKGVDSTLKIQPAELGDSAMYLCASSSPGQGIYGYTFGSGTRLTVV.

This clone has just a few counts. CDR3 coding DNA: TGTGCCAGCAGTTTACGGGACAGCACCCTCTTAGAGCAGTACTTC. Translation gives CASSLRDSTLLEQYF. The chain links TRBV27 to TRBJ2-7, with 7 positions matching TRBD1. Per the germline V gene, CDR1 is MNHEY and CDR2 is SMNVEV (reference sequence). The CDR3 is made up of 15 amino acids. With 2 bases clipped from V and 7 bases from J, the junction kept 11 bases outside the gene matches.

The genes are TRBV12-3 or TRBV12-4 and TRBJ2-7; 10 nucleotides agree with TRBD1. V lost 6 bases to trimming and J lost 3 bases; unmatched junction nucleotides: 2. The CDR3 runs 13 residues. The CDR3 reads CASSRDRGYEQYF. CDR3 DNA: TGTGCCAGCAGCAGGGACAGGGGCTACGAGCAGTACTTC.

This sequence joins TRBV4-1 and TRBJ1-4, with 9 bases lining up with TRBD1. V dropped 4 bases and J dropped 2; count of bases not matched to a gene: 11. Germline CDR1 MGHRA, CDR2 YSYEKL. The CDR3 loop spans 18 amino acids. The CDR3 loop reads CASSRTGQGQGTNEKLFF. CDR3 in DNA: TGCGCCAGCAGCCGGACCGGACAGGGGCAAGGGACTAATGAAAAACTGTTTTTT.

The gene calls are TRBV18 and TRBJ1-4; 8 nucleotides align to TRBD1. The CDR3 length is 16 residues. The germline V gene has CDR1 KGHSH and CDR2 LQKENI. Trimming removed 2 bases from V and 6 bases from J; junction bases left unmatched: 8. CDR3 DNA: TGTGCCAGCTCACCAAGGCAAGGACAGGGCGATGAAAAACTGTTTTTT. The encoded protein is CASSPRQGQGDEKLFF.

The V and J genes are TRBV19 and TRBJ2-5; 7 positions agree with TRBD2. J lost 1 base, V lost 7 bases, and 12 bases had no gene match. Germline V gene data show CDR1 as LNHDA and CDR2 as SQIVND (reference sequence). CDR3 length: 16 residues. CDR3 region: CASTLGRSGTQETQYF. DNA for the CDR3: TGTGCCAGTACCCTTGGGCGCAGCGGGACCCAAGAGACCCAGTACTTC. Based on the CDR3 plus reference TRBV19 and TRBJ2-5, the full variable domain is DGGITQSPKYLFRKEGQNVTLSCEQNLNHDAMYWYRQDPGQGLRLIYYSQIVNDFQKGDIAEGYSVSREKKESFPLTVTSAQKNPTAFYLCASTLGRSGTQETQYFGPGTRLLVL.

The chain uses TRBV4-1 and TRBJ1-1, with D possibly being TRBD1 (5 bases). CDR1 and CDR2 (germline): MGHRA, YSYEKL. V was shortened by 2 bases and J by 5 bases, with 12 bases between the two germline ends. CDR3 length equals 14 residues. The CDR3 region has the DNA TGCGCCAGCAGCCAACACACAGGACGGACTGAAGCTTTCTTT. It codes for CASSQHTGRTEAFF.

This chain links TRBV7-9 with TRBJ1-2, with TRBD1 matching over 10 bases. Germline CDR1 SEHNR, CDR2 FQNEAQ (reference sequence). V gave up 5 bases and J gave up 7 bases; unmatched junction bases: 10. There are 15 residues in the CDR3. CDR3 protein: CASSRRQGATIGYTF. DNA for the CDR3: TGTGCCAGCAGCCGTAGACAGGGGGCAACGATTGGCTACACCTTC.

This clone appeared a single time. The chain employs TRBV5-1 and TRBJ2-1; 8 bases agree with TRBD2. The germline CDR1 and CDR2 sequences are SGHRS and YFSETQ. The ends lost 0 bases at V and 5 bases at J; junction bases unmatched: 4. The CDR3 consists of 15 residues. This chain's CDR3 is CASSLEVSGNNEQFF. DNA for the CDR3: TGCGCCAGCAGCTTGGAGGTTAGCGGGAACAATGAGCAGTTCTTC.

The V call is TRBV28, the J call TRBJ1-2, with D maybe TRBD1 (6 bases). The V gene lost 7 bases and the J gene lost 1 base, with 10 bases spanning the gap. The CDR3 consists of 13 residues. CDR1 and CDR2 (germline): MDHEN, SYDVKM. The CDR3 DNA follows: TGTGCCAGCACAACCAGGGGTAACTATGGCTACACCTTC. Translated: CASTTRGNYGYTF.

This rearrangement joins TRBV3-1 (or the pseudogene TRBV3-2) to TRBJ1-2; 12 bases line up with TRBD1. V lost 6 bases, J lost 6 bases, and 5 bases stayed unmatched. Looked up from germline, CDR1 is LGHDT and CDR2 is YNNKEL (reference sequence). The length of the CDR3 is 14 residues. In nucleotides, the CDR3 is TGTGCCAGCAGACCGGGACAGGGGGCGGATGGCTACACCTTC. It yields the protein CASRPGQGADGYTF.

The J gene is TRBJ1-4, the V gene TRBV6-5; 8 nucleotides match TRBD1. The CDR3 loop spans 14 amino acids. V shed 5 bases, J shed 4 bases, and the junction held 3 bases outside the gene matches. Per the germline V gene, CDR1 is MNHEY and CDR2 is SVGAGI. CDR3 sequence: CASSPDRGNEKLFF. CDR3 nucleotide sequence: TGTGCCAGCAGTCCCGACAGGGGTAATGAAAAACTGTTTTTT.

The chain combines TRBV19 with TRBJ1-6; D is possibly TRBD1 (5 bases). This CDR3 has 15 amino acids. V was pared by 4 bases and J by 12 bases, with 19 bases between. The germline CDR1 and CDR2 sequences are LNHDA and SQIVND (reference sequence). The CDR3 bases are TGTGCCAGTAGTACTTCCGGGACTGATCTAGGACCCCTCCACTTT. This codes for CASSTSGTDLGPLHF. Complete variable domain (other parts from reference TRBV19 and TRBJ1-6): DGGITQSPKYLFRKEGQNVTLSCEQNLNHDAMYWYRQDPGQGLRLIYYSQIVNDFQKGDIAEGYSVSREKKESFPLTVTSAQKNPTAFYLCASSTSGTDLGPLHFGNGTRLTVT.

The chain links TRBV6-5 to TRBJ2-7, with 10 nucleotides matching TRBD1. V shed 1 base, J shed 5 bases, and the junction held 2 bases outside the gene matches. The CDR3 is 14 residues long. Germline loops: CDR1 MNHEY, CDR2 SVGAGI. The CDR3 spells CASSYLGQGNEQYF. The CDR3 DNA follows: TGTGCCAGCAGTTACTTGGGACAGGGGAACGAGCAGTACTTC.